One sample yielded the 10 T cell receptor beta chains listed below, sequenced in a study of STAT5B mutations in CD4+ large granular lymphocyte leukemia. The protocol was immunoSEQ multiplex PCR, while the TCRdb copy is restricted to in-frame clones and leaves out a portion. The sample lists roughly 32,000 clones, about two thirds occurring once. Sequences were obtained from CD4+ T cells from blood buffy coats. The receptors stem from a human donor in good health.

The CDR3 loop is CASSTGRGFQPQHF. The DNA for the CDR3 is TGTGCCAGCAGCACAGGGAGGGGCTTTCAGCCCCAGCATTTT. This chain connects TRBV7-9 to TRBJ1-5; weak D call: TRBD1 (6 bases). Germline V lookup: CDR1 SEHNR, CDR2 FQNEAQ (reference sequence). The CDR3 loop spans 14 amino acids. Trimming left V 5 bases short and J 6 bases short, with 14 bases between.

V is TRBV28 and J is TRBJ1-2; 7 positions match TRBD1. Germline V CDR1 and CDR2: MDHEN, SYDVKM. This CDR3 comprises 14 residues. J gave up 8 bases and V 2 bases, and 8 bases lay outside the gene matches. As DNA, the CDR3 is TGTGCCAGCAGTTTAAGGGGGCTGGTCTGGGGCTACACCTTC. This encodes CASSLRGLVWGYTF.

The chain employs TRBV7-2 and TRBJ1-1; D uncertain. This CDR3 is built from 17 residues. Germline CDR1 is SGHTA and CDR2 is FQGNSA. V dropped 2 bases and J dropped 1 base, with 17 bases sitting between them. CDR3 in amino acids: CASSLSSPPWGNTEAFF. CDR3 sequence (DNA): TGTGCCAGCAGCTTATCCTCTCCACCGTGGGGGAACACTGAAGCTTTCTTT.

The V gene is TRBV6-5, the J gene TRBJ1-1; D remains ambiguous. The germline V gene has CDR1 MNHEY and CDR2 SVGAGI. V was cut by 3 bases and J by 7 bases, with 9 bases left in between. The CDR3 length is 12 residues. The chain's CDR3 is CASSYGSHEAFF. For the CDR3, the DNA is TGTGCCAGCAGTTATGGCAGCCATGAAGCTTTCTTT.

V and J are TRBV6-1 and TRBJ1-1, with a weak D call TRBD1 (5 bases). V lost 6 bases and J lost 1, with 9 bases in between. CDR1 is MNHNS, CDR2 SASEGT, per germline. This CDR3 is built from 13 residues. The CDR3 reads CASRLRENTEAFF. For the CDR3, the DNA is TGTGCCAGCAGACTCAGGGAGAACACTGAAGCTTTCTTT.

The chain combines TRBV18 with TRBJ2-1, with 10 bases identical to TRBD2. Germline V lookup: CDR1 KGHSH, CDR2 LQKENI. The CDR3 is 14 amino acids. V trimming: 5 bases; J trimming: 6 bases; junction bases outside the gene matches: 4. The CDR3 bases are TGTGCCAGCTCATCTGAGCGGGGGGGCAATGAGCAGTTCTTC. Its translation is CASSSERGGNEQFF.

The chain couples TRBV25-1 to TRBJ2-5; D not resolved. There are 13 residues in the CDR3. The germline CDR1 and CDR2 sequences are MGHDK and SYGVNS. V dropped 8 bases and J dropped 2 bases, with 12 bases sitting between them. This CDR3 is CASPRPWQETQYF. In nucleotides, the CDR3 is TGTGCCAGCCCTAGGCCATGGCAAGAGACCCAGTACTTC.

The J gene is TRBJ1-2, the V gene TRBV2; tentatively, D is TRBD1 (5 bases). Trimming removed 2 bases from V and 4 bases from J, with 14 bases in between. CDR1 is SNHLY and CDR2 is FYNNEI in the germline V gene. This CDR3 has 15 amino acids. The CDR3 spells CASSEYGGGSYGYTF. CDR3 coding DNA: TGTGCCAGCAGTGAATATGGCGGGGGGTCCTATGGCTACACCTTC.

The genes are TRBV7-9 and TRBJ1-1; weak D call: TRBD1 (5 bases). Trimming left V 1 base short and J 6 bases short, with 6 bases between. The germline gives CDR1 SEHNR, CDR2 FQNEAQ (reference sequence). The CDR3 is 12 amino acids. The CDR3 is CASSLEGPEAFF. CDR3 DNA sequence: TGTGCCAGCAGCTTAGAGGGACCTGAAGCTTTCTTT.

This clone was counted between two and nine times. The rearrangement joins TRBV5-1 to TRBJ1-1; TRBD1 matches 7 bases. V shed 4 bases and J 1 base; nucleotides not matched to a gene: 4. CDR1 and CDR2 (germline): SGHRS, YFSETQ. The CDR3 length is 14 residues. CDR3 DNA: TGCGCCAGCAGCCAAGGGACAGAGAACACTGAAGCTTTCTTT. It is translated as CASSQGTENTEAFF.